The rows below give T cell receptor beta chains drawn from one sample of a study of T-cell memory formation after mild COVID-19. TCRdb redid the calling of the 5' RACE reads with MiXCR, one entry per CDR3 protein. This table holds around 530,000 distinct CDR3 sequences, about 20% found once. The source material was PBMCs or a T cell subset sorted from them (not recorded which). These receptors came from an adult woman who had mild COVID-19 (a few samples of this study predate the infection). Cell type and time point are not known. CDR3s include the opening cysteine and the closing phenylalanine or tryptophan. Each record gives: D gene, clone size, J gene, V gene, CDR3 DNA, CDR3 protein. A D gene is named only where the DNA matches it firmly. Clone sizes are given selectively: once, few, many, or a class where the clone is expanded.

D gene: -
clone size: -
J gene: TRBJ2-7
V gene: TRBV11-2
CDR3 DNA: TGTGCCAGCAGCTTAGCGTCAGGAGGAAACTACGAGCAGTACTTC
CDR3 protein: CASSLASGGNYEQYF

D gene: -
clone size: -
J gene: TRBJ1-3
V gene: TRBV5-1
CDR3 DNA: TGCGCCAGCAGCTCAGGAGGCGCGACAACTGGATCCACCATATATTTT
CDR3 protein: CASSSGGATTGSTIYF

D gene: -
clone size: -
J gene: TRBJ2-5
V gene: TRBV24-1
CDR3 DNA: TGTGCCACCAGTGGTTCGGCGGAGACCCAGTACTTC
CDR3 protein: CATSGSAETQYF

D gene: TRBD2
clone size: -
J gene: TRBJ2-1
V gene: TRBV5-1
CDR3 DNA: TGCGCCAGCAGCTTGGATCCTAGCGGGAGAAATGAGCAGTTCTTC
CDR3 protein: CASSLDPSGRNEQFF

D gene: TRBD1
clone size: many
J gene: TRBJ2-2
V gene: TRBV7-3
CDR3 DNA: TGTGCCAGCAGCCCCACAGGGGCTGGCACCGGGGAGCTGTTTTTT
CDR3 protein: CASSPTGAGTGELFF

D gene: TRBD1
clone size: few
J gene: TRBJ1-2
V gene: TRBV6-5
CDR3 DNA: TGTGCCAGCAGGACTCACACAGGGGGCTTTATTGAAGGCTATGGCTACACCTTC
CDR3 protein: CASRTHTGGFIEGYGYTF

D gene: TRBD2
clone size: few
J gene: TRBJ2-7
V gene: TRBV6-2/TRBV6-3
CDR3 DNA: TGTGCCAGCAGTTACTCGTTGGGGGAGGGCCTATCTTCCTACGAGCAGTACTTC
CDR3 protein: CASSYSLGEGLSSYEQYF

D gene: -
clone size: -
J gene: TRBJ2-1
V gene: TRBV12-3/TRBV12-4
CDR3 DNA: TGTGCCAGCAGTTTAACTTCCAGGGGGCGGGAGAATGAGCAGTTCTTC
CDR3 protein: CASSLTSRGRENEQFF

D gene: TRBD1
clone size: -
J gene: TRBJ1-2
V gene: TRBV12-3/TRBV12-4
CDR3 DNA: TGTGCCAGCAGAACGGGACAGGGGGCGGGCTACACCTTC
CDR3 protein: CASRTGQGAGYTF

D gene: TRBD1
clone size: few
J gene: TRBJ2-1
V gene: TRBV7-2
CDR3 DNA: TGTGCCAGCAGCAAACCCGGGACAGCCCTTAGGGAGCAGTTCTTC
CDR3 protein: CASSKPGTALREQFF

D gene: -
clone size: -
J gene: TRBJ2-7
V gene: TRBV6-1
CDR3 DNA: TGTGCCAGCAGTGACAACACCTACGAGCAGTACTTC
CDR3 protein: CASSDNTYEQYF

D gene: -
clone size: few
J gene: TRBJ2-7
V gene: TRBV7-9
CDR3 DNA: TGTGCCAGCAGCTTATATGACGAGCAGTACTTC
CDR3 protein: CASSLYDEQYF

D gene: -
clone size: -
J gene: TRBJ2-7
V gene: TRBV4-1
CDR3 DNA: TGCGCCAGCAGCCAAGAGGTCCTTTTGAGGGGCGAACCCCTCGAGCAGTACTTC
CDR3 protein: CASSQEVLLRGEPLEQYF

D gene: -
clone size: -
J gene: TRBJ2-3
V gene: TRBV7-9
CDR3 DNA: TGTGCCAGCAGCTACCCACAGCCAGAATTCCCACAGATAAGGCAGTATTTT
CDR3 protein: CASSYPQPEFPQIRQYF

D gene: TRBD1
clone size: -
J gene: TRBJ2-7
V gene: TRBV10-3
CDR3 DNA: TGTGCCATCAGTGAGTCCGGGACAGGGAGTAACGAGCAGTACTTC
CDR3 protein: CAISESGTGSNEQYF

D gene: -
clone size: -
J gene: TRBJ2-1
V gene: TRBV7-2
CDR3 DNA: TGTGCCAGCAGCTTAGTTCTGGGGCGGGTCGCCTACAATGAGCAGTTCTTC
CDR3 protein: CASSLVLGRVAYNEQFF

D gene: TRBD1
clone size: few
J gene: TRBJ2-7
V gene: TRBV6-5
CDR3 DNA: TGTGCCAGCAGTTACTCGGGACAGGGTCCGGAGGAGCAGTACTTC
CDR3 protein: CASSYSGQGPEEQYF

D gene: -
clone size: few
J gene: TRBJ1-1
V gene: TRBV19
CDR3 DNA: TGTGCCAGTAGCGTACAGGGTTGGAACACTGAAGCTTTCTTT
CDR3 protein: CASSVQGWNTEAFF

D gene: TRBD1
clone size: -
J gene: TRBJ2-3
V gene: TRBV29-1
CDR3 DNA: TGCAGCGCCCTACAGGGGGCTGGCTCAGATACGCAGTATTTT
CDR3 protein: CSALQGAGSDTQYF

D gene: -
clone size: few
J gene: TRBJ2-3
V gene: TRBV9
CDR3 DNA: TGTGCCAGCAGCGTAAGGGGGGATCTCACAGATACGCAGTATTTT
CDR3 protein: CASSVRGDLTDTQYF

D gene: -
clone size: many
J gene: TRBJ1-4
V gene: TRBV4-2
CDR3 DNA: TGTGCCAGCAGCCAAGATTTGCAGGGGAATGAAAAACTGTTTTTT
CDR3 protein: CASSQDLQGNEKLFF

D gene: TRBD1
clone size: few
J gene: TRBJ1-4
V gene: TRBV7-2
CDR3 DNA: TGTGCCAGCAGCTTAGGGCAGGGGGCACGGGCTAATGAAAAACTGTTTTTT
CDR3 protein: CASSLGQGARANEKLFF

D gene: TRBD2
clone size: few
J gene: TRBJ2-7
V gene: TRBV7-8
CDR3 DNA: TGTGCCAGCAGGAAGGAAGCGGGGTCCTCCTACGAGCAGTACTTC
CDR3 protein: CASRKEAGSSYEQYF

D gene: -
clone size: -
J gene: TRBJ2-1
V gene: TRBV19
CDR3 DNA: TGTGCCATCTCGGGACCGGGGGTAAATGAGCAGTTCTTC
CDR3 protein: CAISGPGVNEQFF

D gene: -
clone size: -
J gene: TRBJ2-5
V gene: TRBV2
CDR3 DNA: TGTGCCAGCAGGGAAACCGTCCAAGAGACCCAGTACTTC
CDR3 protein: CASRETVQETQYF

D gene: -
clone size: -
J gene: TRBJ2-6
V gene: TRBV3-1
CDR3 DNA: TGTGCCAGCAGCCAAGGTTGGAGCTCTGGGGCCAACGTCCTGACTTTC
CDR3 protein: CASSQGWSSGANVLTF

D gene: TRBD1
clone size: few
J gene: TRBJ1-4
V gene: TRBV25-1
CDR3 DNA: TGTGCCAGCAGTGGTATTCGGGACAGGGGGAATGAAAAACTGTTTTTT
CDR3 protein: CASSGIRDRGNEKLFF

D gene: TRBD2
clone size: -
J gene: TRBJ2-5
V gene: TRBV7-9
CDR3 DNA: TGTGCCAGCAGCCCCGGGACTAGCGGGGAGCGGGAGACCCAGTACTTC
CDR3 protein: CASSPGTSGERETQYF

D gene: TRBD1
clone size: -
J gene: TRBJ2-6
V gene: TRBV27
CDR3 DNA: TGTGCCAGCAGTTTATTGGCAGGGGGCCCTAGCTCTGGGGCCAACGTCCTGACTTTC
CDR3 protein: CASSLLAGGPSSGANVLTF

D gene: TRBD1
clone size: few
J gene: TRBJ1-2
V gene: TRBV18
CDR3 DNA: TGTGCCAGCTCATACGACAGGGGCGCCTCCTATGGCTACACCTTC
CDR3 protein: CASSYDRGASYGYTF

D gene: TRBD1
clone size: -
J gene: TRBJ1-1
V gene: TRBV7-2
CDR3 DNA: TGTGCCAGCAGCAGGAGACAGGGGAACACTGAAGCTTTCTTT
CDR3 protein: CASSRRQGNTEAFF

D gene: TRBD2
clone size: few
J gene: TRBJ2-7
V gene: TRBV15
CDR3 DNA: TGTGCCACCAGCAGAGGTTATAGCGGGCAATCCTACGAGCAGTACTTC
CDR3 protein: CATSRGYSGQSYEQYF

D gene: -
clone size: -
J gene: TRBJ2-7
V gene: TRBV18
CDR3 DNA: TGTGCCAGCTCACCAGGACCAGGTCCCTACGAGCAGTACTTC
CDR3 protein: CASSPGPGPYEQYF

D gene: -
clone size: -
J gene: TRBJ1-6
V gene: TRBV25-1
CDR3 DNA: TGTGCCAGCAGAACAGGGTATTCACCCCTCCACTTT
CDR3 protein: CASRTGYSPLHF

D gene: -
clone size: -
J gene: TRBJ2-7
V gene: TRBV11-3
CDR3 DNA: TGTGCCAGCAGCTTAGCCCCTGGCGGAAACTCCTACGAGCAGTACTTC
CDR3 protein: CASSLAPGGNSYEQYF

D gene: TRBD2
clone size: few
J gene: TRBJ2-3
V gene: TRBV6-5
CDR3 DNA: TGTGCCAGCAGTTACACCCCGACTAGCGGGGGGACAGATACGCAGTATTTT
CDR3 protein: CASSYTPTSGGTDTQYF

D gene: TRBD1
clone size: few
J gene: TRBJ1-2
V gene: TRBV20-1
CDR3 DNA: TGCAGTGCTAGACCGGGACAGGGGCACTACTATGGCTACACCTTC
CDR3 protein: CSARPGQGHYYGYTF

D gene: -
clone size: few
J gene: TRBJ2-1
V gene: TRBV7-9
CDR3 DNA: TGTGCCAGCAGCTTTCCCCGCATCTCCTACAATGAGCAGTTCTTC
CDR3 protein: CASSFPRISYNEQFF

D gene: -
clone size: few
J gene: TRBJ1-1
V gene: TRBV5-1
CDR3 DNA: TGCGCCAGCAACCCGGATAGAACCGAAGCTTTCTTT
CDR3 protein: CASNPDRTEAFF

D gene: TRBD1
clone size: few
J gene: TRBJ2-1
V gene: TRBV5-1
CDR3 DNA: TGCGCCAGCAGCTCCCGGACAGGGGGGGTGAATGAGCAGTTCTTC
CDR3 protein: CASSSRTGGVNEQFF

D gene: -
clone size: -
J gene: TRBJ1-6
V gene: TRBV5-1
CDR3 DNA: TGCGCCAGCAGCCAAGGACCAATTAATTCACCCCTCCACTTT
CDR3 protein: CASSQGPINSPLHF

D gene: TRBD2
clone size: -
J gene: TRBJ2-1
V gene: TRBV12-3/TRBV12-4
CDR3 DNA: TGTGCCAGCAGTTTGGTTGGAGGCGGGGGGGCCCATGAGCAGTTCTTC
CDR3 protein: CASSLVGGGGAHEQFF